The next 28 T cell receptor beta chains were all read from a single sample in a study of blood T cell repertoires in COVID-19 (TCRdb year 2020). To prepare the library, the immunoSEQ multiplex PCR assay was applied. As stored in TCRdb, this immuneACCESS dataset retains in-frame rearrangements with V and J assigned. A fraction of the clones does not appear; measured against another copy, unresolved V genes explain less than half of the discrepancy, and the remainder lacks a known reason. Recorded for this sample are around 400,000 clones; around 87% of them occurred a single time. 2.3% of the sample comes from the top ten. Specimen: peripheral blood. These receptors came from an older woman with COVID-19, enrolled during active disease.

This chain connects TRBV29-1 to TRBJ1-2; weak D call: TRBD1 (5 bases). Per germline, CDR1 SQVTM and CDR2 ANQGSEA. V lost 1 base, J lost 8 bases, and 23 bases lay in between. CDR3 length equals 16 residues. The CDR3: CSVEGTRGPRDLGYTF. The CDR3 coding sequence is TGCAGCGTTGAAGGGACAAGGGGTCCCCGCGATTTGGGCTACACCTTC.

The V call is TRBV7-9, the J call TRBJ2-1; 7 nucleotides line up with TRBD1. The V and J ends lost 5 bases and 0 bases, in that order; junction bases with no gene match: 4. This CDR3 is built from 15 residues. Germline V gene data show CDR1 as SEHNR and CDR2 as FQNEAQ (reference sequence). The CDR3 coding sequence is TGTGCCAGCAGCAAGGACAGGAGCTCCTACAATGAGCAGTTCTTC. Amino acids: CASSKDRSSYNEQFF.

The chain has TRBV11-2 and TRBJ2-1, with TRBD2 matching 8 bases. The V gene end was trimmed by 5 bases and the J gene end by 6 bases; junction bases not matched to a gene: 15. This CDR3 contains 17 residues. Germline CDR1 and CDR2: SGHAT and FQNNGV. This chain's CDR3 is CASSVFGPGGAGNEQFF. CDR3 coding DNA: TGTGCCAGCAGCGTATTCGGCCCCGGGGGGGCAGGCAATGAGCAGTTCTTC.

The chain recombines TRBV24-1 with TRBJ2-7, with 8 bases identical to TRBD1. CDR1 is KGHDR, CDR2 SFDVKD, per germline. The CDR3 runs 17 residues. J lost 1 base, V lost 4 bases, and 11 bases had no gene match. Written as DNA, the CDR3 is TGTGCCACCAGTGAGGATCCGGGACAGGCCGCGTCCTACGAGCAGTACTTC. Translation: CATSEDPGQAASYEQYF.

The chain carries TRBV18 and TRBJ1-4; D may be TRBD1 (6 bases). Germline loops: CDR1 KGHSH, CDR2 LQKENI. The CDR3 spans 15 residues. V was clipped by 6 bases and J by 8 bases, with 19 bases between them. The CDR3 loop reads CASSPGAGAAEKLFF. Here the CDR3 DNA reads TGTGCCAGCTCGCCAGGGGCAGGGGCGGCGGAAAAACTGTTTTTT.

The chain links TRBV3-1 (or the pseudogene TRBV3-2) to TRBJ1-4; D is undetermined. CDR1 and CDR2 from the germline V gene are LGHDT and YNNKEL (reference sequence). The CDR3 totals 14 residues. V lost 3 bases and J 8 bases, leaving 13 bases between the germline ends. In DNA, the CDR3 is TGTGCCAGCAGCCAGAGCCCGGGGAAGGAAAAACTGTTTTTT. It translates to CASSQSPGKEKLFF.

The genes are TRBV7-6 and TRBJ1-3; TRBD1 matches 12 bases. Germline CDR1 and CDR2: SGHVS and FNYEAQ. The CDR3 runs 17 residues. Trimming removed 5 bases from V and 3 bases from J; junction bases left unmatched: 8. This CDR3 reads CASSPGTGGRGGNTIYF. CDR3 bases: TGTGCCAGCAGCCCCGGGACAGGGGGCAGGGGTGGAAACACCATATATTTT. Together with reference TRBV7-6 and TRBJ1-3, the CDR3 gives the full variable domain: GAGVSQSPRYKVTKRGQDVALRCDPISGHVSLYWYRQALGQGPEFLTYFNYEAQQDKSGLPNDRFSAERPEGSISTLTIQRTEQRDSAMYRCASSPGTGGRGGNTIYFGEGSWLTVV.

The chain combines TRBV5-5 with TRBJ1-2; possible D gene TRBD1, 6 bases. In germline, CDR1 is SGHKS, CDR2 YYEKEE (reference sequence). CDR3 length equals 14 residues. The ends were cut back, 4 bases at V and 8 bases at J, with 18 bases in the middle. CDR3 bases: TGTGCCAGCAGCCACGGCGGGGGGGCGCGAGGCTACACCTTC. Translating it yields CASSHGGGARGYTF. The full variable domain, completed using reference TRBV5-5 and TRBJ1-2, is DAGVTQSPTHLIKTRGQQVTLRCSPISGHKSVSWYQQVLGQGPQFIFQYYEKEERGRGNFPDRFSARQFPNYSSELNVNALLLGDSALYLCASSHGGGARGYTFGSGTRLTVV.

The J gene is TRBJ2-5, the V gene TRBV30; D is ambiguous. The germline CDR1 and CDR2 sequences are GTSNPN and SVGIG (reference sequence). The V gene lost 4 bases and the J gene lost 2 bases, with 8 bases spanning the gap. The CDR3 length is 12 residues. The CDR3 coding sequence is TGTGCCTGGACTCAGAATCAAGAGACCCAGTACTTC. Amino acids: CAWTQNQETQYF.

CDR3 nucleotide sequence: TGTGCCAGTAGTCTATACGACACTTGGAACACTGAAGCTTTCTTT. As protein: CASSLYDTWNTEAFF. The chain couples TRBV19 to TRBJ1-1; no clear D. Germline CDR1 LNHDA, CDR2 SQIVND (reference sequence). V lost 5 bases to trimming and J lost 1 base, with 14 bases between them. The CDR3 spans 15 residues.

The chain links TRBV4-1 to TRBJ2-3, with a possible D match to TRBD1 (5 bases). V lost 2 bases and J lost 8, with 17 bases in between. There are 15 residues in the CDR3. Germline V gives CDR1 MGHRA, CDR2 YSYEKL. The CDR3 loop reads CASSQLGARVGTQYF. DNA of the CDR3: TGCGCCAGCAGCCAACTGGGCGCCAGGGTGGGTACGCAGTATTTT.

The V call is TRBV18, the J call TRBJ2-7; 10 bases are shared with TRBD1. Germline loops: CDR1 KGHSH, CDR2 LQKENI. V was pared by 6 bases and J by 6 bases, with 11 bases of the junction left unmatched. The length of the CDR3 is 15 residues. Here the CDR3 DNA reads TGTGCCAGCTCGCGTATTTTGGGACAGGGGTCCGAGCAGTACTTC. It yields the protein CASSRILGQGSEQYF.

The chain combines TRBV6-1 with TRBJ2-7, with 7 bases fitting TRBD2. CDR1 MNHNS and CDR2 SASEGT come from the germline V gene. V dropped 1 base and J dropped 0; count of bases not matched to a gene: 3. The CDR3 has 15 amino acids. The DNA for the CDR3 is TGTGCCAGCAGTGAAGTGGCTAGCGGCTCCTACGAGCAGTACTTC. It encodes CASSEVASGSYEQYF.

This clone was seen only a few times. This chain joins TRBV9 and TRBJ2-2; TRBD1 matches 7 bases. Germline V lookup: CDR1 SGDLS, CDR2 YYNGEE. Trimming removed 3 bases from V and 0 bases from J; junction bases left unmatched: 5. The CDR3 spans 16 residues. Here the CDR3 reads CASSGGQVTNTGELFF. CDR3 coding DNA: TGTGCCAGCAGCGGCGGACAGGTCACGAACACCGGGGAGCTGTTTTTT. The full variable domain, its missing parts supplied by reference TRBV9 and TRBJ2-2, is DSGVTQTPKHLITATGQRVTLRCSPRSGDLSVYWYQQSLDQGLQFLIQYYNGEERAKGNILERFSAQQFPDLHSELNLSSLELGDSALYFCASSGGQVTNTGELFFGEGSRLTVL.

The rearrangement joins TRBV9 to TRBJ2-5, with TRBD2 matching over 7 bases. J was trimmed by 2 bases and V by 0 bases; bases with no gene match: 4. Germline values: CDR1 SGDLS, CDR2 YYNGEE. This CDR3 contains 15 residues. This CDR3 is CASSVGGRGQETQYF. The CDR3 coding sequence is TGTGCCAGCAGCGTAGGGGGGAGGGGACAAGAGACCCAGTACTTC.

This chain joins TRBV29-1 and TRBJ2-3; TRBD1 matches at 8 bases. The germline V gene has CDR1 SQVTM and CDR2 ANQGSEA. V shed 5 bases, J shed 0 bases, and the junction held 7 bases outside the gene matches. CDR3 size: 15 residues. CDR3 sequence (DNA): TGCAGCGTTATACTAGGGACAGGAAGCACAGATACGCAGTATTTT. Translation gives CSVILGTGSTDTQYF.

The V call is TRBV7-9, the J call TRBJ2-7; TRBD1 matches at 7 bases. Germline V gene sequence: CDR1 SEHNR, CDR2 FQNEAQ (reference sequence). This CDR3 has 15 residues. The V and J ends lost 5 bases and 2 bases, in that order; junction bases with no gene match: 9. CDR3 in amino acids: CASSTSTGRPYEQYF. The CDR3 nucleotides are TGTGCCAGCAGCACCTCGACAGGGAGACCCTACGAGCAGTACTTC.

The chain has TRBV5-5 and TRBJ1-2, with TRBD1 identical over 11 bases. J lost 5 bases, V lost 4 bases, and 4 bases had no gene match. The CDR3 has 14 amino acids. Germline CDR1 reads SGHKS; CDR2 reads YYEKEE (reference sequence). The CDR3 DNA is TGTGCCAGCAGCCTAGGACAGGGGGCTTATGGCTACACCTTC. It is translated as CASSLGQGAYGYTF.

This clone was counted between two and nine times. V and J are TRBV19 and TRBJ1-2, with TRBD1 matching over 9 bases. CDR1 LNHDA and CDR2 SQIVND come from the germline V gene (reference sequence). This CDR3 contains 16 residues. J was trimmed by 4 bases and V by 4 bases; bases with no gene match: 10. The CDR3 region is CASSTGQGRTLYGYTF. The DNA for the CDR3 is TGTGCCAGTAGTACCGGACAGGGGCGAACACTCTATGGCTACACCTTC.

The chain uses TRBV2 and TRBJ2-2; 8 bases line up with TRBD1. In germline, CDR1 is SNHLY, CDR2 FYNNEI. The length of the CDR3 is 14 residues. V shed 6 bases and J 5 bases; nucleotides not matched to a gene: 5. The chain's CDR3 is CASRGTGGTGELFF. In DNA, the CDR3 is TGTGCCAGCAGGGGTACAGGGGGGACCGGGGAGCTGTTTTTT.

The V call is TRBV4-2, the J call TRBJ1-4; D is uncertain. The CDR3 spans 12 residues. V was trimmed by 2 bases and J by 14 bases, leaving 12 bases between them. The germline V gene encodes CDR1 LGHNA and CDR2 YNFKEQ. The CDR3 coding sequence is TGTGCCAGCAGCCAAAGTTCGGTAGAGCTGTTTTTT. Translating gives CASSQSSVELFF.

CDR3 sequence: CASRPGTGGGYTF. CDR3 nucleotide sequence: TGTGCCAGCAGGCCCGGGACAGGGGGTGGCTACACCTTC. The chain links TRBV27 to TRBJ1-2; 11 nucleotides match TRBD1. Germline V gives CDR1 MNHEY, CDR2 SMNVEV (reference sequence). V gave up 6 bases and J gave up 7 bases; unmatched junction bases: 4. The CDR3 has 13 amino acids.

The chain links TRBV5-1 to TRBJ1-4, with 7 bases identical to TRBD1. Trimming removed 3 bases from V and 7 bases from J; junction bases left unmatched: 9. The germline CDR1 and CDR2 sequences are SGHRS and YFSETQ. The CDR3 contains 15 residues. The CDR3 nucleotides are TGCGCCAGCAGCTGGCGGACAGGCCGCGGTGAAAAACTGTTTTTT. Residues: CASSWRTGRGEKLFF.

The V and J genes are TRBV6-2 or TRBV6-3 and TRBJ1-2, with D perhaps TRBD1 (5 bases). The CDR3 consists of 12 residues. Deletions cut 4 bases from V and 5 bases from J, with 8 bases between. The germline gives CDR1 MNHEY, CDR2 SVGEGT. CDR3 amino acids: CASSLGGYGYTF. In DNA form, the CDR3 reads TGTGCCAGCAGTTTGGGGGGATATGGCTACACCTTC.

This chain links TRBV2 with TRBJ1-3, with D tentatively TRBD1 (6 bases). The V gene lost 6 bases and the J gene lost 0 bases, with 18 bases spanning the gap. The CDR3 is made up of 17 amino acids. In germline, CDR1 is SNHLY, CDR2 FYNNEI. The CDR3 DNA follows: TGTGCCAGCAGAGGGGGTCGCGGCGCTAGCTCTGGAAACACCATATATTTT. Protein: CASRGGRGASSGNTIYF.

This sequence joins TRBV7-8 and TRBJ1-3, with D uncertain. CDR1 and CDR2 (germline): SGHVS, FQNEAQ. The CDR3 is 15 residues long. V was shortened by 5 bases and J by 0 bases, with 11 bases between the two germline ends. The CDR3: CASSPRLSSGNTIYF. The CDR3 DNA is TGTGCCAGCAGCCCCCGCCTGAGCTCTGGAAACACCATATATTTT.

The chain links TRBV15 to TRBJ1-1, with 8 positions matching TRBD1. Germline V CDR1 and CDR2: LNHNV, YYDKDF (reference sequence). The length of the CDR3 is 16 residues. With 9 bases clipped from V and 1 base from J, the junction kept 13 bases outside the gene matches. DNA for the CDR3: TGTGCCACTGTAGACAGGGGTGGTCCTCGGAACACTGAAGCTTTCTTT. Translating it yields CATVDRGGPRNTEAFF. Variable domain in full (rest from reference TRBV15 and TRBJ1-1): DAMVIQNPRYQVTQFGKPVTLSCSQTLNHNVMYWYQQKSSQAPKLLFHYYDKDFNNEADTPDNFQSRRPNTSFCFLDIRSPGLGDTAMYLCATVDRGGPRNTEAFFGQGTRLTVV.

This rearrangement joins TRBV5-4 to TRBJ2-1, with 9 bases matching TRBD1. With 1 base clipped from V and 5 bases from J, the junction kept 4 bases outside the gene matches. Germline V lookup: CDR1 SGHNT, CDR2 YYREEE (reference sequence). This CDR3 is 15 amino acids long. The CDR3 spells CASSLFGTGNNEQFF. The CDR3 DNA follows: TGTGCCAGCAGCTTGTTTGGGACAGGGAACAATGAGCAGTTCTTC.